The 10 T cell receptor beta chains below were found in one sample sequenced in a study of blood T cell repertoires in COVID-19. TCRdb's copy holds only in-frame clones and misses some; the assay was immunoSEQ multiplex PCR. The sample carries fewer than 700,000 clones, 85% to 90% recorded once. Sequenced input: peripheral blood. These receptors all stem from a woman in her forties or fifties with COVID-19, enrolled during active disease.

CDR3 coding DNA: TGTGCCATCAGTGAGCCCCGTTTTAGTACTGAAGCTTTCTTT. Protein sequence: CAISEPRFSTEAFF. The chain couples TRBV10-3 to TRBJ1-1, with D hard to call. V was clipped by 2 bases and J by 5 bases, with 12 bases between them. In germline, CDR1 is ENHRY, CDR2 SYGVKD. This CDR3 is 14 amino acids long.

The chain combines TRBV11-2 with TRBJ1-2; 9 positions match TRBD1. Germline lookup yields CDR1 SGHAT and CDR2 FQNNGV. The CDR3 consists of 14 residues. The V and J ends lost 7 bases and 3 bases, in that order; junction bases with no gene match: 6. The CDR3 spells CASKGTGMDYGYTF. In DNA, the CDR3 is TGTGCCAGCAAGGGGACAGGGATGGACTATGGCTACACCTTC. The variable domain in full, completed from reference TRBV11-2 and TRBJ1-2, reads EAGVAQSPRYKIIEKRQSVAFWCNPISGHATLYWYQQILGQGPKLLIQFQNNGVVDDSQLPKDRFSAERLKGVDSTLKIQPAKLEDSAVYLCASKGTGMDYGYTFGSGTRLTVV.

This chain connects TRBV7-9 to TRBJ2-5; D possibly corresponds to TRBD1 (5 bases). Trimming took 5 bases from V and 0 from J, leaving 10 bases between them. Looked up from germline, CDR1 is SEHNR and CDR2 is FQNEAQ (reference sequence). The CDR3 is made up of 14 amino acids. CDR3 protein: CASSPTVYQETQYF. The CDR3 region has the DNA TGTGCCAGCAGCCCGACAGTGTACCAAGAGACCCAGTACTTC. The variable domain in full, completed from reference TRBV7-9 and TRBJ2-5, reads DTGVSQNPRHKITKRGQNVTFRCDPISEHNRLYWYRQTLGQGPEFLTYFQNEAQLEKSRLLSDRFSAERPKGSFSTLEIQRTEQGDSAMYLCASSPTVYQETQYFGPGTRLLVL.

Written as DNA, the CDR3 is TGTGCCAGCAGCTTCCTGGGACAGGGGAACTATGGCTACACCTTC. Protein: CASSFLGQGNYGYTF. The V gene is TRBV5-6, the J gene TRBJ1-2; 10 nucleotides match TRBD1. The CDR3 runs 15 residues. V trimming: 2 bases; J trimming: 2 bases; junction bases outside the gene matches: 3. CDR1 and CDR2 from the germline V gene are SGHDT and YYEEEE.

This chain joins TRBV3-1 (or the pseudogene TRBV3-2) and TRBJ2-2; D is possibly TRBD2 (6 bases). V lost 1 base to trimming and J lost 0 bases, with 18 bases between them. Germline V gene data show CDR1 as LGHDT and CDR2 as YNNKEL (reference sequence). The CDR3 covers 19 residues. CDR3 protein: CASSQGWTQEGSNTGELFF. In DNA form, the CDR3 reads TGTGCCAGCAGCCAAGGATGGACGCAGGAGGGCTCGAACACCGGGGAGCTGTTTTTT.

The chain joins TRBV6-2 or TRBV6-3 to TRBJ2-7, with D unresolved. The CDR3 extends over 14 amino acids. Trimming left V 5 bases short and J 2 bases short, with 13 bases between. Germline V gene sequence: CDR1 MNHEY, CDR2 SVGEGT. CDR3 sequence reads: CASSDQALTYEQYF. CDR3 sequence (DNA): TGTGCCAGCAGTGACCAGGCCCTTACCTACGAGCAGTACTTC.

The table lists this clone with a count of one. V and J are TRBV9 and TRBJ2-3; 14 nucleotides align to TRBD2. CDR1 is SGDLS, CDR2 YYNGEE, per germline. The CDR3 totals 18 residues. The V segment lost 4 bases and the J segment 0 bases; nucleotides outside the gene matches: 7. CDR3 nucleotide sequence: TGTGCCAGCAGCCCGACTAGCGGGGGGGCTTCTAGCACAGATACGCAGTATTTT. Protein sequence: CASSPTSGGASSTDTQYF.

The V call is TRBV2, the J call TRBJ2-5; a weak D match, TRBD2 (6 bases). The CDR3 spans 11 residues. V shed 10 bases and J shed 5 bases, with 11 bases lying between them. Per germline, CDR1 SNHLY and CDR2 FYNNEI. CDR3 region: CATSEGETQYF. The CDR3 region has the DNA TGTGCCACCTCGGAGGGGGAGACCCAGTACTTC.

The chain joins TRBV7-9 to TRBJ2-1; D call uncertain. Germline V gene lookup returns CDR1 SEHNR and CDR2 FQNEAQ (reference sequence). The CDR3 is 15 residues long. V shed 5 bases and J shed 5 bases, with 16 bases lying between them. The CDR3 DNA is TGTGCCAGCAGCCCCCATGGGCAGCTTAACAATGAGCAGTTCTTC. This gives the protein CASSPHGQLNNEQFF.

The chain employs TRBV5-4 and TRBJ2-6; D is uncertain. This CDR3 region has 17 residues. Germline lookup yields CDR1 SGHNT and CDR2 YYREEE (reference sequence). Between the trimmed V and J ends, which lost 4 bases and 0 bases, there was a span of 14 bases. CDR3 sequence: CASSPRRSGSGANVLTF. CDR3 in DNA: TGTGCCAGCAGCCCCCGTCGTTCAGGCTCTGGGGCCAACGTCCTGACTTTC. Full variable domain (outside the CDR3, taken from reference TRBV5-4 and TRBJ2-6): ETGVTQSPTHLIKTRGQQVTLRCSSQSGHNTVSWYQQALGQGPQFIFQYYREEENGRGNFPPRFSGLQFPNYSSELNVNALELDDSALYLCASSPRRSGSGANVLTFGAGSRLTVL.